This T cell receptor beta chain was recovered during a study of technical replicates of blood from a handful of donors. Repertoires were generated with immunoSEQ multiplex PCR, while TCRdb's copy carries only in-frame clones and drops some. The sample holds almost 90,000 clones, approximately 95% seen once. CDR3 length: 16 residues. J was trimmed by 1 base and V by 1 base; bases with no gene match: 6. Germline V CDR1 and CDR2: LGHNA, YSLEER. The clonotype comes from a human donor in good health. The chain has TRBV4-3 and TRBJ2-5; 7 nucleotides line up with TRBD1. Material: T cells isolated from PBMCs. The CDR3 here is CASSQAGTVPQETQYF. The CDR3 coding sequence is TGCGCCAGCAGCCAAGCCGGGACAGTACCCCAAGAGACCCAGTACTTC.